This T cell receptor beta chain emerged from a study of type 1 regulatory T cells. Study-level information: T-allo10 is an in vitro-generated, Tr1-enriched CD4 T cell product specific for alloantigen.

TCRdb called the reads again in MiXCR, with one record for every CDR3 protein. The profile shows 80,000 to 100,000 distinct CDR3 sequences, roughly 31% of them singletons. Between the trimmed V and J ends, which lost 2 bases and 10 bases, there was a span of 15 bases. CDR3 length: 13 amino acids. Per germline, CDR1 GTSNPN and CDR2 SVGIG (reference sequence). This clonotype was sampled from a human donor in good health. Sequenced material: CD4+ T cells, either the whole sample or a sorted fraction (not recorded which). This chain links TRBV30 with TRBJ2-1; D uncertain. The CDR3 DNA is TGTGCCTGGAGTTCCACGGGTGGACGGGAGCAGTTCTTC. This encodes CAWSSTGGREQFF.